The 29 T cell receptor beta chains in this list originate from one sample, sequenced in a study of blood T cell repertoires in COVID-19. Assay used: immunoSEQ multiplex PCR; TCRdb lists only in-frame clones, some missing. The table shows about 260,000 clones, with approximately 92% occurring only once. Sequenced material: PBMCs or T cells enriched from blood (not recorded which). These receptors all stem from a woman aged 18-29 years who had recovered from COVID-19.

The chain carries TRBV19 and TRBJ2-7; the D gene is possibly TRBD1 (6 bases). V was cut by 4 bases and J by 4 bases, with 14 bases left in between. This CDR3 comprises 14 residues. Germline V CDR1 and CDR2: LNHDA, SQIVND (reference sequence). CDR3 loop: CASSTTQGGYEQYF. As DNA, the CDR3 is TGTGCCAGTAGTACGACACAGGGTGGATACGAGCAGTACTTC.

The V gene is TRBV13, the J gene TRBJ1-4, with 9 bases that match TRBD1. This CDR3 comprises 14 residues. V trimming: 4 bases; J trimming: 8 bases; junction bases outside the gene matches: 5. In germline, CDR1 is PRHDT, CDR2 FYEKMQ (reference sequence). CDR3 protein: CASSWTGEREKLFF. In nucleotides, the CDR3 is TGTGCCAGCAGCTGGACAGGGGAGAGGGAAAAACTGTTTTTT. Full variable domain (remainder filled in from reference TRBV13 and TRBJ1-4): AAGVIQSPRHLIKEKRETATLKCYPIPRHDTVYWYQQGPGQDPQFLISFYEKMQSDKGSIPDRFSAQQFSDYHSELNMSSLELGDSALYFCASSWTGEREKLFFGSGTQLSVL.

The chain is built from TRBV2 and TRBJ1-2; 7 bases fit TRBD1. Unmatched junction bases numbered 8, after V lost 3 bases and J lost 7 bases. Germline CDR1 and CDR2: SNHLY and FYNNEI. The CDR3 is made up of 14 amino acids. The CDR3 region has the DNA TGTGCCAGCAGTGACATATTAGACAGGGCTGGCTACACCTTC. As protein: CASSDILDRAGYTF.

This clone was detected a few times. The chain uses TRBV18 and TRBJ1-1; D gene uncertain. Trimming removed 4 bases from V and 3 bases from J, with 15 bases in between. The germline V gene has CDR1 KGHSH and CDR2 LQKENI. The CDR3 is 15 amino acids. In nucleotides, the CDR3 is TGTGCCAGCTCACTCCCTCGGGAAACTGACACTGAAGCTTTCTTT. It codes for CASSLPRETDTEAFF.

The rearrangement uses TRBV7-3 and TRBJ1-1; D unclear. Germline lookup yields CDR1 SGHTA and CDR2 FQGTGA. The CDR3 runs 17 residues. V lost 0 bases and J lost 5, with 19 bases in between. In nucleotides, the CDR3 is TGTGCCAGCAGCTTAACCTATCCGCCACCGACCGGGACTGAAGCTTTCTTT. Residues: CASSLTYPPPTGTEAFF.

This chain joins TRBV2 and TRBJ2-3; 7 nucleotides align to TRBD2. CDR1 SNHLY and CDR2 FYNNEI come from the germline V gene. V lost 3 bases, J lost 2 bases, and 5 bases stayed unmatched. CDR3 length: 15 amino acids. CDR3 in amino acids: CASSDVGGDTDTQYF. The DNA for the CDR3 is TGTGCCAGCAGTGACGTGGGGGGGGACACAGATACGCAGTATTTT.

The rearrangement links TRBV25-1 to TRBJ1-5; tentatively, D is TRBD1 (5 bases). The CDR3 loop spans 14 amino acids. CDR1 is MGHDK and CDR2 is SYGVNS in the germline V gene. V gave up 1 base and J gave up 6 bases, with 10 bases separating them. Here the CDR3 DNA reads TGTGCCAGCAGTGAATTCCCGGGGGGTCAGCCCCAGCATTTT. Its translation is CASSEFPGGQPQHF.

The chain links TRBV6-5 to TRBJ2-1; 7 bases are shared with TRBD2. V shed 0 bases and J 7 bases; nucleotides not matched to a gene: 6. The germline V gene has CDR1 MNHEY and CDR2 SVGAGI. This CDR3 has 15 amino acids. The CDR3 nucleotides read TGTGCCAGCAGTTACTCGGGGGGGAGTGGAAATGAGCAGTTCTTC. Translation: CASSYSGGSGNEQFF.

This chain joins TRBV29-1 and TRBJ1-2; TRBD1 agrees at 8 bases. Germline V gives CDR1 SQVTM, CDR2 ANQGSEA. The V gene end was trimmed by 3 bases and the J gene end by 5 bases; junction bases not matched to a gene: 5. The CDR3 is made up of 13 amino acids. The CDR3, as DNA: TGCAGCGTTGACAGGGGGCGGGGGTATGGCTACACCTTC. Amino acids: CSVDRGRGYGYTF.

This chain links TRBV6-1 with TRBJ1-6, with D uncertain. With 3 bases removed from V and 7 bases from J, the gap between germline ends came to 10 bases. Germline assignment: CDR1 MNHNS and CDR2 SASEGT. The CDR3 is 14 residues long. The CDR3 nucleotides are TGTGCCAGCAGTGATACAGCTGACAATTCACCCCTCCACTTT. Translating gives CASSDTADNSPLHF.

This chain uses TRBV5-1 with TRBJ2-5; no definite D call. Germline CDR1 SGHRS, CDR2 YFSETQ. The CDR3 is 13 amino acids. V was shortened by 9 bases and J by 3 bases, with 15 bases between the two germline ends. This CDR3 is CATKLSSEETQYF. The CDR3, as DNA: TGCGCCACCAAGTTGAGTTCCGAAGAGACCCAGTACTTC.

This chain joins TRBV13 and TRBJ2-1; 13 nucleotides agree with TRBD2. Germline CDR1 and CDR2: PRHDT and FYEKMQ (reference sequence). J was trimmed by 0 bases and V by 4 bases; bases with no gene match: 9. This CDR3 has 19 amino acids. DNA for the CDR3: TGTGCCAGCAGCTCACCGGGACTAGCGGGGCAGAGCTCCTACAATGAGCAGTTCTTC. Protein product: CASSSPGLAGQSSYNEQFF.

This chain uses TRBV27 with TRBJ2-3; a possible D gene is TRBD1 (6 bases). The CDR3 covers 20 residues. The ends were cut back, 7 bases at V and 0 bases at J, with 29 bases in the middle. Germline V gene sequence: CDR1 MNHEY, CDR2 SMNVEV (reference sequence). CDR3 bases: TGTGCCAGCAACCATGAGGTATGGGGACAACCCTTCCCTAGCACAGATACGCAGTATTTT. It specifies CASNHEVWGQPFPSTDTQYF.

The chain carries TRBV19 and TRBJ1-6, with D unresolved. This CDR3 has 18 amino acids. CDR1 is LNHDA, CDR2 SQIVND, per germline (reference sequence). Between the trimmed V and J ends, which lost 4 bases and 0 bases, there was a span of 16 bases. CDR3 bases: TGTGCCAGTAGTAGAGACCTTTTAACAAGCTCCTATAATTCACCCCTCCACTTT. It yields the protein CASSRDLLTSSYNSPLHF. The full variable domain, in which reference TRBV19 and TRBJ1-6 provide the parts outside the CDR3, is DGGITQSPKYLFRKEGQNVTLSCEQNLNHDAMYWYRQDPGQGLRLIYYSQIVNDFQKGDIAEGYSVSREKKESFPLTVTSAQKNPTAFYLCASSRDLLTSSYNSPLHFGNGTRLTVT.

This chain joins TRBV6-5 and TRBJ1-4, with D hard to call. The V and J ends lost 0 bases and 0 bases respectively, with 8 bases between them. The germline V gene encodes CDR1 MNHEY and CDR2 SVGAGI. The CDR3 contains 16 residues. The CDR3 sequence: CASSYSRGATNEKLFF. The CDR3 DNA sequence: TGTGCCAGCAGTTACTCCCGAGGAGCAACTAATGAAAAACTGTTTTTT.

The chain couples TRBV28 to TRBJ1-1; D might be TRBD1 (5 bases). The germline CDR1 and CDR2 sequences are MDHEN and SYDVKM. This CDR3 spans 12 amino acids. Trimming took 8 bases from V and 7 from J, leaving 14 bases between them. This CDR3 is CASPSVQGEAFF. In DNA, the CDR3 is TGTGCCAGCCCCTCCGTGCAGGGTGAAGCTTTCTTT.

The chain uses TRBV5-6 and TRBJ2-3, with TRBD1 matching over 9 bases. Trimming removed 5 bases from V and 4 bases from J; junction bases left unmatched: 8. The CDR3 covers 15 residues. Germline CDR1 is SGHDT and CDR2 is YYEEEE. The CDR3 reads CASRQQGAGADTQYF. The CDR3 region has the DNA TGTGCCAGCAGACAACAGGGGGCAGGCGCAGATACGCAGTATTTT.

V usage is TRBV7-9 and J usage is TRBJ2-2; 9 positions agree with TRBD1. V dropped 2 bases and J dropped 9; count of bases not matched to a gene: 7. This CDR3 has 15 residues. The germline CDR1 and CDR2 sequences are SEHNR and FQNEAQ (reference sequence). This CDR3 is CASSLRDRVVWELFF. For the CDR3, the DNA is TGTGCCAGCAGCTTAAGGGACAGGGTCGTCTGGGAGCTGTTTTTT.

This clone was observed once. V and J are TRBV7-9 and TRBJ1-2; tentatively, D is TRBD1 (5 bases). The CDR3 has 12 residues. Germline V gives CDR1 SEHNR, CDR2 FQNEAQ (reference sequence). Trimming left V 5 bases short and J 6 bases short, with 10 bases between. CDR3 region: CASSPGTHGYTF. CDR3 coding DNA: TGTGCCAGCAGCCCAGGGACTCATGGCTACACCTTC. The full variable domain, in which reference TRBV7-9 and TRBJ1-2 provide the parts outside the CDR3, is DTGVSQNPRHKITKRGQNVTFRCDPISEHNRLYWYRQTLGQGPEFLTYFQNEAQLEKSRLLSDRFSAERPKGSFSTLEIQRTEQGDSAMYLCASSPGTHGYTFGSGTRLTVV.

V and J are TRBV5-6 and TRBJ1-2; 7 nucleotides align to TRBD1. With V trimmed by 4 bases and J by 0 bases, 9 bases remained unmatched. The CDR3 is made up of 16 amino acids. Germline V gene data show CDR1 as SGHDT and CDR2 as YYEEEE. CDR3 sequence (DNA): TGTGCCAGCAGCCCGGGACAGCGGTTAGCTAACTATGGCTACACCTTC. Translating gives CASSPGQRLANYGYTF.

The genes are TRBV3-1 (or the pseudogene TRBV3-2) and TRBJ2-5, with 7 positions matching TRBD1. The V gene's germline CDR1 is LGHDT and CDR2 YNNKEL (reference sequence). Losses at the gene ends were 2 bases for V and 3 bases for J; bases not matched to a gene: 15. There are 18 residues in the CDR3. The CDR3 nucleotides are TGTGCCAGCAGCCAATTAGGAAGGGGGCAGGGAGTCGAAGAGACCCAGTACTTC. Translation: CASSQLGRGQGVEETQYF.

J is TRBJ1-2 and V is TRBV25-1; D might be TRBD1 (5 bases). This CDR3 spans 11 amino acids. Trimming took 2 bases from V and 8 from J, leaving 6 bases between them. Per germline, CDR1 MGHDK and CDR2 SYGVNS. The CDR3 loop is CASSEKGGYTF. The CDR3 region has the DNA TGTGCCAGCAGTGAAAAGGGGGGCTACACCTTC.

The chain carries TRBV10-1 and TRBJ1-1, with 7 bases fitting TRBD1. This CDR3 spans 12 amino acids. J gave up 10 bases and V 4 bases, and 6 bases lay outside the gene matches. Germline V CDR1 and CDR2: WNHNN, SYGVQD (reference sequence). The CDR3 DNA follows: TGCGCCAGCAGTGGACAGGGATCCCCAGCTTTCTTT. As protein: CASSGQGSPAFF.

This clone was recorded only once. The genes are TRBV5-5 and TRBJ2-7; 10 positions match TRBD2. Germline CDR1 is SGHKS and CDR2 is YYEKEE (reference sequence). This CDR3 spans 16 amino acids. The V segment lost 4 bases and the J segment 3 bases; nucleotides outside the gene matches: 10. For the CDR3, the DNA is TGTGCCAGCAGCCCTTATGGAGCTAGCGGGGGCTACGAGCAGTACTTC. This encodes CASSPYGASGGYEQYF.

This clone was seen just once. The rearrangement uses TRBV19 and TRBJ1-1; maybe TRBD1 (5 bases). Germline V gene sequence: CDR1 LNHDA, CDR2 SQIVND (reference sequence). The length of the CDR3 is 14 residues. V lost 9 bases, J lost 0 bases, and 14 bases lay in between. The CDR3 DNA reads TGTGCCAGCCGAAGACAGCTACTGAACACTGAAGCTTTCTTT. Its protein product is CASRRQLLNTEAFF.

The sample holds a few counts of this clone. This rearrangement joins TRBV19 to TRBJ1-6; 7 bases are a match to TRBD1. The V gene's germline CDR1 is LNHDA and CDR2 SQIVND (reference sequence). The CDR3 runs to 19 residues. The trim removed 5 bases at V and 2 bases at J, leaving 15 bases unmatched. Here the CDR3 DNA reads TGTGCCAGTAGTCTAAGAGGGGTACAGGGGAACGCCTATAATTCACCCCTCCACTTT. Translation: CASSLRGVQGNAYNSPLHF.

This chain joins TRBV4-2 and TRBJ2-5, with 12 bases lining up with TRBD1. From germline, CDR1 is LGHNA and CDR2 YNFKEQ. Trimming cost V 3 bases and J 3 bases; bases outside gene matches: 14. The CDR3 covers 19 residues. CDR3 nucleotide sequence: TGTGCCAGCAGCCATACACCGGGACAGGGGGCTCTTATCGAAGAGACCCAGTACTTC. This translates into CASSHTPGQGALIEETQYF.

The genes are TRBV19 and TRBJ1-1; D ambiguous. Per germline, CDR1 LNHDA and CDR2 SQIVND (reference sequence). CDR3 length: 14 amino acids. Trimming removed 0 bases at V and 6 bases at J, with 11 bases between. The CDR3 loop reads CASSIDLLGAEAFF. CDR3 nucleotides: TGTGCCAGTAGTATAGATCTACTAGGCGCTGAAGCTTTCTTT.

This chain joins TRBV19 and TRBJ1-5; D is unresolved. The CDR3 contains 14 residues. CDR1 LNHDA and CDR2 SQIVND come from the germline V gene (reference sequence). With 3 bases removed from V and 4 bases from J, the gap between germline ends came to 10 bases. CDR3 sequence reads: CASSIPQTNQPQHF. The CDR3 DNA reads TGTGCCAGTAGTATCCCCCAAACTAATCAGCCCCAGCATTTT.